This T cell receptor beta chain is drawn from a study of OX40 agonist ivuxolimab in advanced cancers. Study summary: Dose-escalation patients had hepatocellular carcinoma, melanoma, renal cell or head and neck cancer.

Here immunoSEQ multiplex PCR was the method, and the copy in TCRdb shows in-frame clones only, minus some. The profile shows about 41,000 clones, around four fifths of them singletons. Germline CDR1 reads MGHDK; CDR2 reads SYGVNS. V shed 7 bases, J shed 5 bases, and the junction held 6 bases outside the gene matches. The length of the CDR3 is 13 residues. General observations from the study: Researchers did not establish what antigens the expanded peripheral T cells target. Relative to CD4+, CD8+ T cells held more expanded clones on average.

As concerns this clone: Its antigen is currently unknown.

This clonotype was obtained from an adult with an advanced solid tumor such as melanoma, head and neck, liver or kidney cancer. V gene TRBV25-1 combines with J gene TRBJ1-1; 8 bases align to TRBD1. The starting material was CD4+ or CD8+ T cells sorted from blood, obtained in a trial of the OX40 agonist ivuxolimab. The CDR3 sequence is CASTRRGRTEAFF. CDR3 nucleotides: TGTGCCAGCACTCGCAGGGGGCGGACTGAAGCTTTCTTT.